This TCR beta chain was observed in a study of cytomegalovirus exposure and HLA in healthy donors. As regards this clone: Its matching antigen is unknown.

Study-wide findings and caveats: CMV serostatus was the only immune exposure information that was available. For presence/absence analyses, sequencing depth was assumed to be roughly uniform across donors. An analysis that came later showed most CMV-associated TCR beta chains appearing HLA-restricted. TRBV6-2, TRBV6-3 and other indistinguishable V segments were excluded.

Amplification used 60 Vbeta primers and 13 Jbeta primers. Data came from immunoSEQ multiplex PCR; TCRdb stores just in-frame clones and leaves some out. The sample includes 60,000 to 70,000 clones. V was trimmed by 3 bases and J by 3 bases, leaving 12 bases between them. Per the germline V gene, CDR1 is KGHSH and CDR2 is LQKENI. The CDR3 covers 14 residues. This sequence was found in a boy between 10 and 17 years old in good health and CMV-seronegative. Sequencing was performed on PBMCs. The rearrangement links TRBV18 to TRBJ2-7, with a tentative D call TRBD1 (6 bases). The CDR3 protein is CASSPPQGYYEQYF. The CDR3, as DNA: TGTGCCAGCTCACCTCCACAGGGCTACTACGAGCAGTACTTC.